This TCR beta chain stems from a study of T cell repertoires in cytomegalovirus infection. Study-level information: The public TCR beta signatures pointed to both CMV infection and matching HLA type.

Study-level findings and limits: The ex vivo response was dominated by HLA-C-restricted CMV-specific TCR beta clonotypes.

A few counts support this clonotype. Its specificity is not known. Germline V gene data show CDR1 as SGHVS and CDR2 as FNYEAQ. CDR3 length equals 15 residues. The V end lost 6 bases, the J end lost 1 base, and 13 bases lay between the germline ends. TCRdb fed the reads into MiXCR, producing one record per CDR3 protein. The table includes about 400,000 distinct CDR3 sequences, about 32% detected once. The sample here was cultured PBMCs, taken from culture after CMV antigen stimulation. This rearrangement joins TRBV7-6 to TRBJ1-5; D might be TRBD1 (5 bases). The sequence was obtained from a human donor in good health (CMV status not recorded). Some clones in this sample may be carry-over from other donors' samples. In nucleotides, the CDR3 is TGTGCCAGCAGGGAGACAGCCGCAAGCAATCAGCCCCAGCATTTT. Translation: CASRETAASNQPQHF.